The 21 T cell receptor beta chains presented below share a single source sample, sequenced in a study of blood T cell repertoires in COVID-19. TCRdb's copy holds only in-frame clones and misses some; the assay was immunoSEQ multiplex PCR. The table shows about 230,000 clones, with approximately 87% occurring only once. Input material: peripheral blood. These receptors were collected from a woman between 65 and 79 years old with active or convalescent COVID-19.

CDR3 sequence reads: CASSFGSANEQFF. The CDR3 nucleotides are TGTGCCAGCAGCTTTGGGAGCGCCAATGAGCAGTTCTTC. The chain carries TRBV7-9 and TRBJ2-1; a weak D match, TRBD2 (5 bases). V lost 3 bases and J lost 6, with 9 bases in between. CDR3 length: 13 residues. Germline CDR1 and CDR2: SEHNR and FQNEAQ (reference sequence).

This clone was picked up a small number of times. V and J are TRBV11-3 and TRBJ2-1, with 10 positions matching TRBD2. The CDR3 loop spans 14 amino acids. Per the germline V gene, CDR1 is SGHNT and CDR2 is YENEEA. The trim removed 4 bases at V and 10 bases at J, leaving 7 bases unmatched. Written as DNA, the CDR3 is TGTGCCAGCAGCTCGGGACTAGCGAACTCGGAGCAGTTCTTC. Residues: CASSSGLANSEQFF.

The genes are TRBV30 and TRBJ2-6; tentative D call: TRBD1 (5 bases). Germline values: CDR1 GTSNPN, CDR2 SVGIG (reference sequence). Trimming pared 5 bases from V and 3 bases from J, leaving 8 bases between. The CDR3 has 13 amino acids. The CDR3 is CAWDSSGANVLTF. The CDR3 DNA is TGTGCCTGGGACAGCAGTGGGGCCAACGTCCTGACTTTC.

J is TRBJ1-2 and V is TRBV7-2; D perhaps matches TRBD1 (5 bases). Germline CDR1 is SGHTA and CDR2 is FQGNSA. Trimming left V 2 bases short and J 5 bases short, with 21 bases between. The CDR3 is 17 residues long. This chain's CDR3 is CASSLYPAGWAWYGYTF. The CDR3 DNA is TGTGCCAGCAGCTTATATCCGGCAGGGTGGGCCTGGTATGGCTACACCTTC.

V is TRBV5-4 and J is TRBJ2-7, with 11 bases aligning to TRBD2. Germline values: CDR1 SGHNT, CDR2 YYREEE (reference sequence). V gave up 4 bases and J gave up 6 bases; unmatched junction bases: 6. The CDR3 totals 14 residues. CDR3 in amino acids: CASSDSGRAGEQYF. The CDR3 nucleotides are TGTGCCAGCAGCGATAGCGGGAGGGCGGGCGAGCAGTACTTC.

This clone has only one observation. In DNA, the CDR3 is TGTGCCAGCAGCCAAGGAGGACTAGCGGGGCAAGAGACCCAGTACTTC. It encodes CASSQGGLAGQETQYF. The chain links TRBV4-2 to TRBJ2-5; TRBD2 agrees at 12 bases. This CDR3 has 16 amino acids. The J segment lost 2 bases and the V segment lost 1 base, leaving 2 bases of the junction unmatched. The germline V gene has CDR1 LGHNA and CDR2 YNFKEQ.

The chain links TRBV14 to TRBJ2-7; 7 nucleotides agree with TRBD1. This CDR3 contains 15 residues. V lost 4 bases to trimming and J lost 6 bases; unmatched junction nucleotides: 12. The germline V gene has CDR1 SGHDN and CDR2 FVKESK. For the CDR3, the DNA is TGTGCCAGCAGCCTCACGACAGGGAAGGTTTTCGAGCAGTACTTC. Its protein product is CASSLTTGKVFEQYF.

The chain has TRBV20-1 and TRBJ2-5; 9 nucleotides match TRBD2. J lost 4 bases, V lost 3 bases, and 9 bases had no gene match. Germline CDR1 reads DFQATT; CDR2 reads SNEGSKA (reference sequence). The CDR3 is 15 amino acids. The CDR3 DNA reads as TGCAGTGCTAGTCTCCGGCGGGGGGGCGGAGAGACCCAGTACTTC. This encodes CSASLRRGGGETQYF.

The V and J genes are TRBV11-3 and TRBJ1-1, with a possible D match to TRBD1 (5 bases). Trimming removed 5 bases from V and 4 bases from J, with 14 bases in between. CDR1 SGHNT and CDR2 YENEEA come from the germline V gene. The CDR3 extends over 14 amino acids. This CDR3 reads CASSPGLGGTEAFF. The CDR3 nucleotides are TGTGCCAGCAGCCCCGGTCTCGGGGGCACTGAAGCTTTCTTT.

The CDR3 sequence is CASSLPVAGNEQFF. CDR3 coding DNA: TGTGCCAGCAGCTTACCGGTAGCGGGCAATGAGCAGTTCTTC. This rearrangement joins TRBV7-9 to TRBJ2-1; 7 bases map to TRBD2. The CDR3 extends over 14 amino acids. Looked up from germline, CDR1 is SEHNR and CDR2 is FQNEAQ (reference sequence). The junction had 4 bases not matched to a gene; V was cut back by 2 bases and J by 6 bases.

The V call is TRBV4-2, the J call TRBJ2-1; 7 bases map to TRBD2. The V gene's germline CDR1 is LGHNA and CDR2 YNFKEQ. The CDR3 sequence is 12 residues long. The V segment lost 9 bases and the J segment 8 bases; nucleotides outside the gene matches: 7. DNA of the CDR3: TGTGCCAGTTCCGGGACTACGTATGAGCAGTTCTTC. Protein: CASSGTTYEQFF.

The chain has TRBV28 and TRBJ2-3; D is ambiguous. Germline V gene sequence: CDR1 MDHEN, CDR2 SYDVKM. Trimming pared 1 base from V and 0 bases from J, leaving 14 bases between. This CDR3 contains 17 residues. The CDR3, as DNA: TGTGCCAGCAGTTTATCATGGGCAGCCGCTAGCACAGATACGCAGTATTTT. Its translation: CASSLSWAAASTDTQYF.

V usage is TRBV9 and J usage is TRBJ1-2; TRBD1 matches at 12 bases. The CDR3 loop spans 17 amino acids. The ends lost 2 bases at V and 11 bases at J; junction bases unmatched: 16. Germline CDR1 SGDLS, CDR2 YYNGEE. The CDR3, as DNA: TGTGCCAGCAGCGTCGGGGACAGGGGGCGCCTGTCGGGCCCTTACACCTTC. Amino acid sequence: CASSVGDRGRLSGPYTF.

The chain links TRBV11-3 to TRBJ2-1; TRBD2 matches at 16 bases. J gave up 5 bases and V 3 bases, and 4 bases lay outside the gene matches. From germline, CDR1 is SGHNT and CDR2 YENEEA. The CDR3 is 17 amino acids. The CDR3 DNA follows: TGTGCCAGCAGCTTGGGACTAGCGGGGGGGCAGGACAATGAGCAGTTCTTC. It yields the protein CASSLGLAGGQDNEQFF.

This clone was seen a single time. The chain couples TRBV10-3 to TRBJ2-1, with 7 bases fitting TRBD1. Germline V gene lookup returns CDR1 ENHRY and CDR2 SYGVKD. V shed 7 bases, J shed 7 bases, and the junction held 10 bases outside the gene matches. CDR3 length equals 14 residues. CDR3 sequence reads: CAINRGLFENEQFF. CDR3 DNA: TGTGCCATCAACAGGGGCCTCTTCGAGAATGAGCAGTTCTTC.

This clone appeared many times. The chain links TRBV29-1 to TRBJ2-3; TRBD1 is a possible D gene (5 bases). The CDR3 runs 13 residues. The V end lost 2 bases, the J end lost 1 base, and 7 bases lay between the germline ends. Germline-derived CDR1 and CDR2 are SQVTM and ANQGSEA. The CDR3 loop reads CSVERQRTDTQYF. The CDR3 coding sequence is TGCAGCGTTGAAAGACAGCGCACAGATACGCAGTATTTT.

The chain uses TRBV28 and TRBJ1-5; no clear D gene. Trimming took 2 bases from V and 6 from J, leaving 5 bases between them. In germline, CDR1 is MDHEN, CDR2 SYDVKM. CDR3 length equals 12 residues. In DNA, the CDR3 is TGTGCCAGCAGTTTAACGAGTCAGCCCCAGCATTTT. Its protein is CASSLTSQPQHF. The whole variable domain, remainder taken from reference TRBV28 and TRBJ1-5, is DVKVTQSSRYLVKRTGEKVFLECVQDMDHENMFWYRQDPGLGLRLIYFSYDVKMKEKGDIPEGYSVSREKKERFSLILESASTNQTSMYLCASSLTSQPQHFGDGTRLSIL.

CDR3 residues: CSVVGQLNTGELFF. CDR3 nucleotide sequence: TGCAGCGTGGTGGGGCAGTTGAACACCGGGGAGCTGTTTTTT. The chain combines TRBV29-1 with TRBJ2-2; TRBD1 is a possible D gene (5 bases). The V gene lost 6 bases and the J gene lost 1 base, with 12 bases spanning the gap. The germline CDR1 and CDR2 sequences are SQVTM and ANQGSEA. This CDR3 contains 14 residues.

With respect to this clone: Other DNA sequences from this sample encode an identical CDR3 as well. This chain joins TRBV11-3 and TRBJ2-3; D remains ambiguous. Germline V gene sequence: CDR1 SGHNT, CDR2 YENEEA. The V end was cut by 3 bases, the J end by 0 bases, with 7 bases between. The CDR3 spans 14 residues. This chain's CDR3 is CASSLGSSTDTQYF. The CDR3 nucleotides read TGTGCCAGCAGCTTGGGCTCGAGCACAGATACGCAGTATTTT.

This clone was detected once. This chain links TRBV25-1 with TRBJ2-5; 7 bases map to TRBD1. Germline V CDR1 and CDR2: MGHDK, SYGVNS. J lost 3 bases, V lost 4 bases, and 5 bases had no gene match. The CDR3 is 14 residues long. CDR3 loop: CASSATTGKETQYF. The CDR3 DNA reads TGTGCCAGCAGTGCGACGACAGGGAAAGAGACCCAGTACTTC.

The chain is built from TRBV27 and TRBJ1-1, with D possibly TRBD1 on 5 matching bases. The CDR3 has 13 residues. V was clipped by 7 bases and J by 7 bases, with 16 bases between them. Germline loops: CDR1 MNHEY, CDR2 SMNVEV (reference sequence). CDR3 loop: CASINLQGFEAFF. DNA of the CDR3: TGTGCCAGCATCAATCTCCAGGGATTTGAAGCTTTCTTT.